This T cell receptor (beta chain) was recovered during a study of cytomegalovirus exposure and HLA in healthy donors. PCR primers comprised 60 Vbeta and 13 Jbeta primers. Libraries were prepared by immunoSEQ multiplex PCR; TCRdb keeps only in-frame clonotypes and omits some of them. The table records roughly 110,000 clones, roughly four fifths of them present only once. Trimming took 4 bases from V and 4 from J; bases not matched to a gene: 8. Germline-derived CDR1 and CDR2 are SGHDT and YYEEEE. The CDR3 is 15 residues long. Sequencing used PBMCs. The TCR sequence derives from a man aged 45-65 years in good health and CMV-seronegative. The chain employs TRBV5-6 and TRBJ2-5; TRBD1 aligns across 9 bases. CDR3 amino acids: CASSPGTGLSETQYF. The CDR3 region has the DNA TGTGCCAGCAGCCCGGGGACAGGGCTTTCAGAGACCCAGTACTTC. The full variable domain, in which reference TRBV5-6 and TRBJ2-5 provide the parts outside the CDR3, is DAGVTQSPTHLIKTRGQQVTLRCSPKSGHDTVSWYQQALGQGPQFIFQYYEEEERQRGNFPDRFSGHQFPNYSSELNVNALLLGDSALYLCASSPGTGLSETQYFGPGTRLLVL.